Shown below are 7 T cell receptor beta chains from a single sample sequenced in a study of blood T cell repertoires in COVID-19 (TCRdb year 2020). Preparation of the library involved the immunoSEQ multiplex PCR assay. TCRdb provides this immuneACCESS table in a form limited to in-frame rearrangements. Some clones are lacking; in checked studies, under half of them reflect an unresolved V gene, and why the rest are absent is not known. The sample profile shows over 250,000 clones; about 87% of them were found once. The ten largest make up about 3% of the sample. Sample: PBMCs or T cells enriched from blood (not recorded which). The receptors originated from a woman in her 50s who had recovered from COVID-19.

The chain is built from TRBV30 and TRBJ1-1, with 7 bases matching TRBD1. Germline values: CDR1 GTSNPN, CDR2 SVGIG (reference sequence). The CDR3 loop spans 13 amino acids. Unmatched junction bases numbered 7, after V lost 5 bases and J lost 4 bases. The CDR3 DNA is TGTGCCTGGTCAAGGGGACAGCGCACTGAAGCTTTCTTT. Translating it yields CAWSRGQRTEAFF.

The chain combines TRBV15 with TRBJ1-5; D is unclear. From germline, CDR1 is LNHNV and CDR2 YYDKDF (reference sequence). V shed 8 bases and J shed 2 bases, with 16 bases lying between them. The CDR3 contains 15 residues. The CDR3 spells CATEPAGSGNQPQHF. In DNA form, the CDR3 reads TGTGCCACCGAGCCAGCGGGTTCGGGCAATCAGCCCCAGCATTTT.

The chain couples TRBV28 to TRBJ1-1; the match to TRBD1 covers 9 bases. Germline V gives CDR1 MDHEN, CDR2 SYDVKM. The J segment lost 0 bases and the V segment lost 7 bases, leaving 9 bases of the junction unmatched. This CDR3 comprises 16 residues. CDR3 in amino acids: CASMGQGILMNTEAFF. Here the CDR3 DNA reads TGTGCCAGCATGGGACAGGGTATACTTATGAACACTGAAGCTTTCTTT. Full variable domain (rest looked up from reference TRBV28 and TRBJ1-1): DVKVTQSSRYLVKRTGEKVFLECVQDMDHENMFWYRQDPGLGLRLIYFSYDVKMKEKGDIPEGYSVSREKKERFSLILESASTNQTSMYLCASMGQGILMNTEAFFGQGTRLTVV.

The rearrangement uses TRBV16 and TRBJ2-1; TRBD2 aligns across 7 bases. This CDR3 has 14 residues. After removal of 1 base from V and 9 bases from J, the junction contained 6 bases not matched to a gene. The germline CDR1 and CDR2 sequences are KGHSY and FQNENV. The CDR3 loop reads CASSQFPGGVEQFF. The CDR3 DNA sequence: TGTGCCAGCAGCCAATTCCCGGGAGGAGTTGAGCAGTTCTTC.

The chain carries TRBV3-1 (or the pseudogene TRBV3-2) and TRBJ2-2, with D perhaps TRBD2 (5 bases). The CDR3 has 15 residues. V lost 2 bases and J 4 bases, leaving 11 bases between the germline ends. Germline V CDR1 and CDR2: LGHDT, YNNKEL (reference sequence). CDR3 residues: CASSQQEGSTGELFF. CDR3 nucleotide sequence: TGTGCCAGCAGCCAACAGGAAGGGAGCACCGGGGAGCTGTTTTTT.

The chain is built from TRBV24-1 and TRBJ1-5; TRBD1 matches 10 bases. CDR3 size: 16 residues. Germline values: CDR1 KGHDR, CDR2 SFDVKD. The trim removed 4 bases at V and 5 bases at J, leaving 7 bases unmatched. This CDR3 reads CATSEAGTGVYQPQHF. The CDR3 nucleotides are TGTGCCACCAGTGAGGCCGGGACAGGGGTTTATCAGCCCCAGCATTTT.

The chain is built from TRBV7-2 and TRBJ1-4; D not resolved. The V end was cut by 0 bases, the J end by 8 bases, with 13 bases between. CDR3 length equals 15 residues. Per germline, CDR1 SGHTA and CDR2 FQGNSA. CDR3 in amino acids: CASSLARGVKEKLFF. CDR3 DNA: TGTGCCAGCAGCTTAGCACGAGGAGTTAAAGAAAAACTGTTTTTT.